Each of the 27 T cell receptor beta chains below was sequenced from the same sample in a study of regulatory T cells in long-lasting Graves disease (dated by TCRdb to the early 2020s). Library creation used multiplex PCR. The sequencer listed for this sample is Illumina HiSeq 4000. iRepertoire HTBI primers and Arm-PCR amplification of CDR3 regions were used to construct TCR beta libraries. TCRdb applied fastp at Q25 and MiXCR to the public reads, then kept only in-frame beta chains. Rows are unified per CDR3 protein, each entry keeping the most common DNA and genes. The sample table contains hundreds of thousands of distinct CDR3 sequences; only one count was recorded for 15% to 20% of them. Clones ranked in the top ten supply approximately 18% of the sample. According to the study, the label for this sample's time point signals: newly diagnosed GD, antithyroid drugs for less than 3 months. For both TCR sequencing and RNA sequencing, RNA was extracted from PBMCs using TRIzol.

This same sample was also taken into another study, of T cells in Graves' hyperthyroidism and ophthalmopathy.

This sample comprised peripheral blood mononuclear cells (PBMCs), obtained at new diagnosis, from a patient treated with antithyroid drugs. The receptors here all came from a woman aged 25-40 years with Graves disease. Donor details come from another sample of the same person, matched by shared clones.

The table lists this clonotype with a count of one. A much larger clone is a single base away; this may be a read error. The chain is built from TRBV6-2 or TRBV6-3 and TRBJ2-7; 11 positions match TRBD2. V dropped 10 bases and J dropped 7; count of bases not matched to a gene: 15. This CDR3 spans 15 amino acids. Germline assignment: CDR1 MNHEY and CDR2 SVGEGT. Written as DNA, the CDR3 is TGTGCCACTACACTAGCGGGGGTTGCCAACAATGAGCAGTACTTC. Its translation: CATTLAGVANNEQYF.

This clonotype was seen more than once but under ten times. V is TRBV10-3 and J is TRBJ2-7, with D perhaps TRBD2 (6 bases). The V gene lost 4 bases and the J gene lost 2 bases, with 12 bases spanning the gap. Germline V lookup: CDR1 ENHRY, CDR2 SYGVKD. The CDR3 totals 14 residues. CDR3 nucleotide sequence: TGTGCCATCAGTGGGAGGGAGCCCCCCTACGAGCAGTACTTC. It is translated as CAISGREPPYEQYF.

This clonotype was detected ten times or more. The J gene is TRBJ1-1, the V gene TRBV2; D gene unclear. The germline V and J ends were trimmed by 7 bases and 7 bases, with 19 bases remaining between them. Germline V gene lookup returns CDR1 SNHLY and CDR2 FYNNEI. This CDR3 region has 14 residues. CDR3 region: CASTAGMMYSEAFF. In DNA, the CDR3 is TGTGCCAGCACCGCGGGGATGATGTATAGTGAAGCTTTCTTT.

This clonotype showed up many times. The chain carries TRBV24-1 and TRBJ2-7; the match to TRBD2 covers 8 bases. V shed 5 bases and J 5 bases; nucleotides not matched to a gene: 7. The CDR3 sequence is 14 residues long. CDR1 is KGHDR, CDR2 SFDVKD, per germline. DNA of the CDR3: TGTGCCACCAGTGGCGTAGCGGGATCGGACGAGCAGTACTTC. Amino acid sequence: CATSGVAGSDEQYF.

This clonotype appeared a few times. The V and J genes are TRBV15 and TRBJ2-1; no definite D call. Germline CDR1 and CDR2: LNHNV and YYDKDF (reference sequence). V was trimmed by 1 base and J by 7 bases, leaving 5 bases between them. CDR3 length: 12 residues. The CDR3 DNA reads as TGTGCCACCAGCAGAGGGGGAAATGAGCAGTTCTTC. Translated, it gives CATSRGGNEQFF.

This clonotype was counted between two and nine times. The rearrangement links TRBV20-1 to TRBJ1-1; D uncertain. The V gene lost 5 bases and the J gene lost 11 bases, with 18 bases spanning the gap. CDR1 is DFQATT, CDR2 SNEGSKA, per germline (reference sequence). The CDR3 runs 12 residues. In DNA, the CDR3 is TGCAGTGCTCCGGGCCCAAAAGGCAGGGCTTTCTTT. The encoded protein is CSAPGPKGRAFF.

The V and J genes are TRBV30 and TRBJ1-6; D not resolved. The ends were cut back, 5 bases at V and 6 bases at J, with 11 bases in the middle. The germline CDR1 and CDR2 sequences are GTSNPN and SVGIG (reference sequence). The CDR3 spans 13 residues. CDR3 protein: CAWQYGGNSPLHF. CDR3 nucleotides: TGTGCCTGGCAATACGGCGGTAATTCACCCCTCCACTTT.

The chain combines TRBV7-9 with TRBJ2-3, with TRBD2 matching 9 bases. Germline V gene lookup returns CDR1 SEHNR and CDR2 FQNEAQ (reference sequence). Trimming removed 2 bases from V and 2 bases from J; junction bases left unmatched: 5. This CDR3 comprises 16 residues. The CDR3 reads CASSLTLAGFTDTQYF. Here the CDR3 DNA reads TGTGCCAGCAGCTTAACCCTAGCGGGGTTCACAGATACGCAGTATTTT.

The J gene is TRBJ1-1, the V gene TRBV5-1; D is ambiguous. The CDR3 consists of 15 residues. Germline values: CDR1 SGHRS, CDR2 YFSETQ. Trimming removed 0 bases at V and 1 base at J, with 10 bases between. The CDR3 region is CASSLDSGRNTEAFF. CDR3 sequence (DNA): TGCGCCAGCAGCTTGGATTCAGGCCGGAACACTGAAGCTTTCTTT.

This clonotype has at least ten counts. J is TRBJ2-7 and V is TRBV2, with 9 bases identical to TRBD1. Germline V gene sequence: CDR1 SNHLY, CDR2 FYNNEI. V shed 0 bases, J shed 6 bases, and the junction held 9 bases outside the gene matches. CDR3 length: 16 residues. The DNA for the CDR3 is TGTGCCAGCAGTGAAGCGCAGGGGACAGGGTTTGGCGAGCAGTACTTC. This translates into CASSEAQGTGFGEQYF.

This clonotype showed up many times. V is TRBV5-6 and J is TRBJ2-1; D not resolved. Germline V gene data show CDR1 as SGHDT and CDR2 as YYEEEE. This CDR3 is built from 11 residues. The V end was cut by 0 bases, the J end by 14 bases, with 9 bases between. CDR3 amino acids: CASSLGTLEFF. CDR3 nucleotides: TGTGCCAGCAGCTTGGGGACCCTGGAGTTCTTC.

This chain joins TRBV19 and TRBJ1-1, with 8 bases matching TRBD1. Unmatched junction bases numbered 13, after V lost 7 bases and J lost 0 bases. This CDR3 is 17 amino acids long. Germline lookup yields CDR1 LNHDA and CDR2 SQIVND (reference sequence). CDR3 nucleotides: TGTGCCAGTATTCTCTACGCAGGGACAGGTCTGAACACTGAAGCTTTCTTT. It yields the protein CASILYAGTGLNTEAFF. The variable domain in full, completed from reference TRBV19 and TRBJ1-1, reads DGGITQSPKYLFRKEGQNVTLSCEQNLNHDAMYWYRQDPGQGLRLIYYSQIVNDFQKGDIAEGYSVSREKKESFPLTVTSAQKNPTAFYLCASILYAGTGLNTEAFFGQGTRLTVV.

The CDR3 DNA reads as TGTGCCATCTCCCAGGGGAATGAGCAGTTCTTC. As protein: CAISQGNEQFF. The chain recombines TRBV10-3 with TRBJ2-1; weak D call: TRBD1 (6 bases). CDR1 and CDR2 from the germline V gene are ENHRY and SYGVKD. CDR3 length: 11 residues. Deletions cut 8 bases from V and 7 bases from J, with 9 bases between.

This clonotype has ten or more counts. This chain uses TRBV6-8 with TRBJ2-7, with D maybe TRBD2 (6 bases). Trimming took 9 bases from V and 1 from J, leaving 19 bases between them. The CDR3 has 15 residues. Per germline, CDR1 MNHGY and CDR2 SAAAGT. The CDR3 region has the DNA TGTGCCAGTATCCGGGGAACGGGACTTTCCTACGAGCAGTACTTC. Encoded protein: CASIRGTGLSYEQYF.

This clonotype was seen ten or more times. V and J are TRBV19 and TRBJ1-5, with D unclear. The CDR3 loop spans 15 amino acids. V lost 9 bases and J lost 1, with 16 bases in between. Germline lookup yields CDR1 LNHDA and CDR2 SQIVND (reference sequence). For the CDR3, the DNA is TGTGCCAGCAATAGGTTGGGTGGGAGCAATCAGCCCCAGCATTTT. This codes for CASNRLGGSNQPQHF.

Points on this clonotype: The junction departs from germline at one end; a sequencing error may be responsible. This chain joins TRBV24-1 and TRBJ1-2; D is undetermined. CDR3 length equals 11 residues. Germline V gives CDR1 KGHDR, CDR2 SFDVKD. The DNA for the CDR3 is TGTGCCACCAAAAGGACCGGAAATTCAGGCTTC. Protein sequence: CATKRTGNSGF.

This clonotype was counted only a few times. V gene TRBV29-1 combines with J gene TRBJ1-3; 8 bases match TRBD1. J gave up 3 bases and V 5 bases, and 3 bases lay outside the gene matches. From germline, CDR1 is SQVTM and CDR2 ANQGSEA. The CDR3 is 13 amino acids. The CDR3, as DNA: TGCAGCGTTCAGGGGGCAGATGGAAACACCATATATTTT. Its translation: CSVQGADGNTIYF.

In the case of this clonotype: Just one base apart from a much larger clone, this may be a read error. The V call is TRBV20-1, the J call TRBJ1-5, with unresolved D. From germline, CDR1 is DFQATT and CDR2 SNEGSKA (reference sequence). This CDR3 contains 16 residues. Trimming stripped 0 bases from V and 7 bases from J, with 19 bases between. CDR3 DNA sequence: TGCAGTGCTAGAGATGGGATGGAAACAGATCCCCAGCCCCAGCATTTT. Its protein product is CSARDGMETDPQPQHF.

This clonotype was counted at least ten times. This sequence joins TRBV11-2 and TRBJ1-4, with D unclear. The germline V gene encodes CDR1 SGHAT and CDR2 FQNNGV. This CDR3 spans 16 amino acids. The V end was cut by 3 bases, the J end by 0 bases, with 11 bases between. The CDR3 sequence is CASSFVTRATNEKLFF. CDR3 DNA sequence: TGTGCCAGCAGCTTCGTAACCAGAGCAACTAATGAAAAACTGTTTTTT.

This chain connects TRBV30 to TRBJ2-6, with 7 bases that match TRBD1. CDR1 GTSNPN and CDR2 SVGIG come from the germline V gene (reference sequence). CDR3 size: 14 residues. J was trimmed by 3 bases and V by 5 bases; bases with no gene match: 4. For the CDR3, the DNA is TGTGCCTGGGGACAGGATGTTGGGGCCAACGTCCTGACTTTC. Protein product: CAWGQDVGANVLTF. The whole variable domain, filled in from reference TRBV30 and TRBJ2-6, reads SQTIHQWPATLVQPVGSPLSLECTVEGTSNPNLYWYRQAAGRGLQLLFYSVGIGQISSEVPQNLSASRPQDRQFILSSKKLLLSDSGFYLCAWGQDVGANVLTFGAGSRLTVL.

V gene TRBV20-1 combines with J gene TRBJ1-2, with D maybe TRBD1 (6 bases). Germline assignment: CDR1 DFQATT and CDR2 SNEGSKA (reference sequence). With 3 bases removed from V and 4 bases from J, the gap between germline ends came to 21 bases. The CDR3 loop spans 16 amino acids. This chain's CDR3 is CSARGTGGAQGYGYTF. The CDR3 DNA reads as TGCAGTGCTAGGGGGACGGGGGGGGCGCAGGGCTATGGCTACACCTTC.

This clonotype has only a few counts. The rearrangement uses TRBV15 and TRBJ2-7, with a tentative D call TRBD1 (6 bases). This CDR3 spans 13 amino acids. The V end was cut by 5 bases, the J end by 4 bases, with 12 bases between. Germline values: CDR1 LNHNV, CDR2 YYDKDF (reference sequence). The CDR3 region has the DNA TGTGCCACCAGCCTTGACCAGGGGTACGAGCAGTACTTC. This gives the protein CATSLDQGYEQYF.

This clonotype turned up a few times. This chain joins TRBV19 and TRBJ2-2, with D tentatively TRBD1 (5 bases). Germline loops: CDR1 LNHDA, CDR2 SQIVND (reference sequence). V lost 6 bases and J 4 bases, leaving 12 bases between the germline ends. The length of the CDR3 is 14 residues. The CDR3 loop reads CASRSSRGTGELFF. Written as DNA, the CDR3 is TGTGCCAGTAGGTCCAGTAGGGGCACCGGGGAGCTGTTTTTT.

V usage is TRBV19 and J usage is TRBJ2-7; the D is unclear. V was clipped by 3 bases and J by 4 bases, with 13 bases between them. This CDR3 has 14 amino acids. CDR1 is LNHDA and CDR2 is SQIVND in the germline V gene (reference sequence). Written as DNA, the CDR3 is TGTGCCAGTAGTATCCTTGTTGGAGATTACGAGCAGTACTTC. Encoded protein: CASSILVGDYEQYF.

In this sample, this clonotype turned up many times. This chain links TRBV20-1 with TRBJ2-3; TRBD1 might be the D (5 bases). The V end was cut by 6 bases, the J end by 2 bases, with 15 bases between. The CDR3 runs to 14 residues. The germline V gene encodes CDR1 DFQATT and CDR2 SNEGSKA (reference sequence). This CDR3 is CSAFPTVTTDTQYF. CDR3 nucleotides: TGCAGTGCCTTTCCGACAGTAACCACAGATACGCAGTATTTT.

This rearrangement joins TRBV7-9 to TRBJ2-7; 8 positions agree with TRBD1. The V segment lost 5 bases and the J segment 0 bases; nucleotides outside the gene matches: 9. Germline V gene data show CDR1 as SEHNR and CDR2 as FQNEAQ (reference sequence). The CDR3 totals 16 residues. CDR3 bases: TGTGCCAGCAGCACCCGGACAGGGAAAGACTCCTACGAGCAGTACTTC. Its translation: CASSTRTGKDSYEQYF.

Worth noting for this clonotype: With a much larger clone just one base away, this may be a read error. The rearrangement uses TRBV24-1 and TRBJ2-7; a possible D gene is TRBD1 (6 bases). Germline loops: CDR1 KGHDR, CDR2 SFDVKD. This CDR3 has 18 amino acids. The germline V and J ends were trimmed by 3 bases and 7 bases, with 27 bases remaining between them. CDR3 DNA: TGTGCCACCAGTGATATAGGCGAGGGACACACGGATGGGAATGAGCAGTACTTC. Translating it yields CATSDIGEGHTDGNEQYF.